The entry that follows covers one T cell receptor beta chain sequence. The antigen remains unidentified. This sample also contains other DNA sequences that code for the same CDR3. This sample stems from a study of shared clonotypes between healthy human individuals. Study as a whole: Per donor, CD8 memory used one plate, CD8 naive used two, CD4 memory used three and CD4 naive used three. General study findings and limits: With four donors compared, around 5% of naive CD4 clonotypes were shared.

Assay: immunoSEQ multiplex PCR; the TCRdb copy retains only in-frame clones and omits some. The table includes roughly 1,500,000 clones, approximately 98.5% detected once. V gave up 2 bases and J gave up 0 bases; unmatched junction bases: 2. The CDR3 runs to 14 residues. CDR1 and CDR2 from the germline V gene are SGDLS and YYNGEE. The rearrangement uses TRBV9 and TRBJ2-7, with 7 bases matching TRBD1. The receptor comes from a man aged 25-40 years in good health. Sequences were obtained from naive CD4+ T cells sorted from blood. Sample subset: CD45RA+ positively selected. CDR3 residues: CASSVGTVSYEQYF. CDR3 bases: TGTGCCAGCAGCGTCGGGACAGTCTCCTACGAGCAGTACTTC.